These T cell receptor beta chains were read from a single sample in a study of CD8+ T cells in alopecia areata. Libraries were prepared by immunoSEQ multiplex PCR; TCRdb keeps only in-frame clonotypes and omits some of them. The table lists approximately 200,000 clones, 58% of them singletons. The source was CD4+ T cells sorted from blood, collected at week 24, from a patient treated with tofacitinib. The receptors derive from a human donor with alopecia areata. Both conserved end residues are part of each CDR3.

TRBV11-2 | CASSLGDFGTGELFF
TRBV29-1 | CSSKSGGTEAFF
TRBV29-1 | CSVFGDGGGSTGELFF
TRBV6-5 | CASRSDMKNTGELFF
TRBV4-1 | CASSQASGRIIHEQFF
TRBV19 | CASSSRLAGGPLGVNEQFF
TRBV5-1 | CASSLEQMNTEAFF
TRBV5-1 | CASSLDRPNYGYTF
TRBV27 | CASSFGLAGGFNEQFF
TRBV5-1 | CASSLEPVGGWEQYF
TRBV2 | CASSLDMNTEAFF
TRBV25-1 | CASSPDRGNDNEQFF
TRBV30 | CAWSRPGGEQFF
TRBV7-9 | CASSPDRDSNQPQHF
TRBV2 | CASSLPGADPKNIQYF
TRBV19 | CASSMAGISGNTIYF
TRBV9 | CASSLPDTYGEQYF
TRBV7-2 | CASSLKAPAGGRETQYF
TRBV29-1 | CSARTGTGNTGELFF
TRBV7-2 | CASSRRAQETQYF
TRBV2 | CASKGDGEKLFF
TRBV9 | CASSVSTQGETQYF
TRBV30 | CACLLAGVNTGELFF
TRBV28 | CASSGGLAGAGEQFF
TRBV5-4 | CASSLVLAENEQFF
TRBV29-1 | CSVEDPKVGARSEQFF
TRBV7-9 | CASSLGFNQPQHF
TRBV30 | CAWSALGAVFGQPQHF
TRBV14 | CASSRLGEQTQYF
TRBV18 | CASSPQGAGANVLTF
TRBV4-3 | CASSQVPSGGPNGELFF
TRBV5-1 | CASSFLRGGPGNEQFF
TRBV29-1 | CSVDPGNTGELFF
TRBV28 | CASRLNREYYGYTF
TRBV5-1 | CASSPTSGGQSIYEQYF
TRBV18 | CASSPPSSGEEAFF
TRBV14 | CASSQDLNTEAFF
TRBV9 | CASSVGQGSTDTQYF
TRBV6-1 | CASSAGRVNGYTF